The clone carrying this T cell receptor beta chain was detected ten times or more. Its target is unknown. All sequencing subjects had displayed CD8+CD57+ cell expansion on flow cytometry. Patient blood was sampled before any therapy had been received. The CDR3 consists of 15 residues. The J segment lost 2 bases and the V segment lost 4 bases, leaving 6 bases of the junction unmatched. CDR1 MGHRA and CDR2 YSYEKL come from the germline V gene. This specimen comes from a study of CD8+CD57+ T cells in acquired aplastic anemia. On the study more broadly: DNA from sorted CD4+ and CD8+ cells averaged around 3 ug. Study conclusions and caveats: Significant differences in CD8+ Simpson's diversity were not observed between patients and controls. In common between the patients and the controls were twenty-nine CD8+ CDR3 sequences.

Genomic DNA provided the template from which TCR beta VDJ and CDR3 profiles were obtained. TCRdb reprocessed the reads via MiXCR and lists one record per CDR3 protein. The table shows fewer than 200,000 distinct CDR3 sequences, with more than 45% occurring only once. The receptor comes from a human donor with aplastic anemia. Sequenced sample: sorted CD4+, CD8+, or CD8+CD57+ T cells (not recorded which) from PBMCs. The rearrangement uses TRBV4-1 and TRBJ2-7; 9 nucleotides match TRBD2. CDR3 sequence (DNA): TGCGCCAGCAGCCCAGGGGCGGGGGGGACCTACGAGCAGTACTTC. It is translated as CASSPGAGGTYEQYF.